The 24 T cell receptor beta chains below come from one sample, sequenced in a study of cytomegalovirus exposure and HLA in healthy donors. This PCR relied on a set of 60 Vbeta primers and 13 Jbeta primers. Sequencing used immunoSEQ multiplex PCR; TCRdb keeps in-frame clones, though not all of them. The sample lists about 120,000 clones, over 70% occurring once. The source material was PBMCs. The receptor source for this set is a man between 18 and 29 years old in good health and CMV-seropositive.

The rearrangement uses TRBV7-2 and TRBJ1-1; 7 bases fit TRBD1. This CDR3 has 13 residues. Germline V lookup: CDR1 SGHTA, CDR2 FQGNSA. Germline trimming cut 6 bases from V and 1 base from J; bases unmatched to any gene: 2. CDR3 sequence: CASSRQGNTEAFF. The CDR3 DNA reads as TGTGCCAGCAGTCGACAGGGGAACACTGAAGCTTTCTTT. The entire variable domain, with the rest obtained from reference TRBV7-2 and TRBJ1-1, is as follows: GAGVSQSPSNKVTEKGKDVELRCDPISGHTALYWYRQSLGQGLEFLIYFQGNSAPDKSGLPSDRFSAERTGGSVSTLTIQRTQQEDSAVYLCASSRQGNTEAFFGQGTRLTVV.

In DNA, the CDR3 is TGTGCCAGCAGCTTGACTGGAGCTGAAGCTTTCTTT. This codes for CASSLTGAEAFF. The chain carries TRBV7-8 and TRBJ1-1, with D unclear. The length of the CDR3 is 12 residues. Germline lookup yields CDR1 SGHVS and CDR2 FQNEAQ. Trimming cost V 3 bases and J 6 bases, with 8 bases left between them.

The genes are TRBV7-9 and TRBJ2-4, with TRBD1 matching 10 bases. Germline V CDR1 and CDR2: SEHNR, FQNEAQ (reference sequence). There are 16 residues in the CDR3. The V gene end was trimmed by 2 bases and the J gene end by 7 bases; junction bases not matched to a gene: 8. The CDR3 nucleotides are TGTGCCAGCAGCTTAAAGACAGGGGGCTATTCGAACATTCAGTACTTC. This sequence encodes CASSLKTGGYSNIQYF.

Here the CDR3 DNA reads TGTGCCACTAAATACCTAATCGATCAGCCCCAGCATTTT. Its translation is CATKYLIDQPQHF. The chain joins TRBV6-1 to TRBJ1-5, with D unclear. V was cut by 10 bases and J by 5 bases, with 15 bases left in between. The CDR3 consists of 13 residues. Germline CDR1 reads MNHNS; CDR2 reads SASEGT.

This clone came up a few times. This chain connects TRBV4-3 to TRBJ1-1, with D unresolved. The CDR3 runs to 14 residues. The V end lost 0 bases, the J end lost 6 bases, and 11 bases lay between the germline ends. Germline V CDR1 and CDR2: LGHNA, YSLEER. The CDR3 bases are TGCGCCAGCAGCCAAGACATAACTTCACCTGAAGCTTTCTTT. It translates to CASSQDITSPEAFF.

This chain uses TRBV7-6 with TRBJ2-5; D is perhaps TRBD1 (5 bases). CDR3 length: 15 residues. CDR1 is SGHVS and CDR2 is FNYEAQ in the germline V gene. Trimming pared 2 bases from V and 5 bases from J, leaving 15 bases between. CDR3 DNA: TGTGCCAGCAGCTTAAATTTCTGGAAGGGGGAGACCCAGTACTTC. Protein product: CASSLNFWKGETQYF.

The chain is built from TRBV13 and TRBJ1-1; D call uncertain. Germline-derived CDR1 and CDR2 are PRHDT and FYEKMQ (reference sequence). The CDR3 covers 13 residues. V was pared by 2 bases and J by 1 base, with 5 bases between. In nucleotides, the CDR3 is TGTGCCAGCAGCTTATCTCCGAACACTGAAGCTTTCTTT. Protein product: CASSLSPNTEAFF.

This CDR3 is CASSLPGTTPTSTDTQYF. For the CDR3, the DNA is TGCGCCAGCAGCTTGCCCGGGACTACCCCGACTAGCACAGATACGCAGTATTTT. V gene TRBV5-1 combines with J gene TRBJ2-3, with 7 bases that match TRBD2. CDR1 is SGHRS and CDR2 is YFSETQ in the germline V gene. J lost 0 bases, V lost 1 base, and 11 bases had no gene match. CDR3 length: 18 residues.

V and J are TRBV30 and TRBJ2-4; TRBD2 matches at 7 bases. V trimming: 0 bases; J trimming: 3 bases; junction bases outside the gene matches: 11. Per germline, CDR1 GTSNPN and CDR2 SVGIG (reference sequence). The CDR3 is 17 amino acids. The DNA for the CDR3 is TGTGCCTGGAGTGTACCTCAGTGGGGGGAGGGCAAAAACATTCAGTACTTC. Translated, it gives CAWSVPQWGEGKNIQYF.

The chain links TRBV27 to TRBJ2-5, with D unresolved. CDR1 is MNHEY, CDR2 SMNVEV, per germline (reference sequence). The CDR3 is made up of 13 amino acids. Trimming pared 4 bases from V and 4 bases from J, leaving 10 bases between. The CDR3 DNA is TGTGCCAGCAGTTCCACGAGGAGAGAGACCCAGTACTTC. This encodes CASSSTRRETQYF.

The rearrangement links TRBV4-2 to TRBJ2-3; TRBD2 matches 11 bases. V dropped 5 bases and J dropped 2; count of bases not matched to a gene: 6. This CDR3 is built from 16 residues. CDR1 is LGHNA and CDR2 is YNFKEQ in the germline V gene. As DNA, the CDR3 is TGTGCCAGCAGCAGTATTAGCGGGGGGGCCACAGATACGCAGTATTTT. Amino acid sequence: CASSSISGGATDTQYF.

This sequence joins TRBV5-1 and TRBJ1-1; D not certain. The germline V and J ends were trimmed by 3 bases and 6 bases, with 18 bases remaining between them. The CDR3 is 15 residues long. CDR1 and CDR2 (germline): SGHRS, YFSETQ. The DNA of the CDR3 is TGCGCCAGCAGCTGGACCGGGCCGGGAGACGCTGAAGCTTTCTTT. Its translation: CASSWTGPGDAEAFF.

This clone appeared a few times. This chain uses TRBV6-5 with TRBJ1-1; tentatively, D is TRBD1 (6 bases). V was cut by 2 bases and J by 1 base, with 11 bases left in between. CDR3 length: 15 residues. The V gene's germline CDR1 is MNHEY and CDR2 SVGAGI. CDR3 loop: CASSYEIQGNTEAFF. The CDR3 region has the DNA TGTGCCAGCAGTTACGAGATACAGGGGAACACTGAAGCTTTCTTT.

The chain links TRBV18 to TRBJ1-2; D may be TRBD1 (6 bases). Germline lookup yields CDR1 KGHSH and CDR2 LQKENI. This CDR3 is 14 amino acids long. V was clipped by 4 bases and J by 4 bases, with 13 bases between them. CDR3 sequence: CASSQTGDTYGYTF. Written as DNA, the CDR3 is TGTGCCAGCTCACAGACCGGGGACACCTATGGCTACACCTTC. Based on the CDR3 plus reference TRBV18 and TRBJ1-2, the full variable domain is NAGVMQNPRHLVRRRGQEARLRCSPMKGHSHVYWYRQLPEEGLKFMVYLQKENIIDESGMPKERFSAEFPKEGPSILRIQQVVRGDSAAYFCASSQTGDTYGYTFGSGTRLTVV.

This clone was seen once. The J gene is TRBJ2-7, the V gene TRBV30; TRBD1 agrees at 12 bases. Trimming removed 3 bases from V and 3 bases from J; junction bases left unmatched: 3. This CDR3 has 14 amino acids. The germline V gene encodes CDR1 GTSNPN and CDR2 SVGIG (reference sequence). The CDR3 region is CAWRGTGGNYEQYF. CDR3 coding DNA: TGTGCCTGGAGGGGGACAGGGGGCAACTACGAGCAGTACTTC.

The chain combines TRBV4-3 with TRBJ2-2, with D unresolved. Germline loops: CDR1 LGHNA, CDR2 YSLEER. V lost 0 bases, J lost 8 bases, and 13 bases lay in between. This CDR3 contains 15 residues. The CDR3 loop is CASSQDLGHPGELFF. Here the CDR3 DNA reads TGCGCCAGCAGCCAAGATTTGGGCCATCCGGGGGAGCTGTTTTTT.

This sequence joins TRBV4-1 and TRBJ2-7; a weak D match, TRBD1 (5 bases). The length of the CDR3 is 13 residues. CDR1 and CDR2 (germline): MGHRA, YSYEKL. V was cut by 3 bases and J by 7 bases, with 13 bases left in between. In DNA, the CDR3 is TGCGCCAGCAGCCATGACATCCCAGGGGAGCAGTACTTC. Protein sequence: CASSHDIPGEQYF.

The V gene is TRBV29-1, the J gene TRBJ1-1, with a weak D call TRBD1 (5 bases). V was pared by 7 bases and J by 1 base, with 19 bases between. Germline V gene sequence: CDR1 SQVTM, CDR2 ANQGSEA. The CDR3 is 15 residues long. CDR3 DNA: TGCAGCGCCTTGAAATGGCGCCAGGGGAACACTGAAGCTTTCTTT. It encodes CSALKWRQGNTEAFF.

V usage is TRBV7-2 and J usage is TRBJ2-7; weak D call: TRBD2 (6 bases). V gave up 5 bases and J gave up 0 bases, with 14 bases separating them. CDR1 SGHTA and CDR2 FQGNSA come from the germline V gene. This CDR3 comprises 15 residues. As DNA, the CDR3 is TGTGCCAGCAGCGCAGATCCCGGGAGCTCCTACGAGCAGTACTTC. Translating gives CASSADPGSSYEQYF.

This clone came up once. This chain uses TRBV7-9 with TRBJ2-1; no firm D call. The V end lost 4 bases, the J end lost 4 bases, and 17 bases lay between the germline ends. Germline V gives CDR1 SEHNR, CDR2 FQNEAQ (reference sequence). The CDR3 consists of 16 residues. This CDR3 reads CASSSISWRGYNEQFF. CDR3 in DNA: TGTGCCAGCAGCTCGATCTCTTGGAGAGGATACAATGAGCAGTTCTTC.

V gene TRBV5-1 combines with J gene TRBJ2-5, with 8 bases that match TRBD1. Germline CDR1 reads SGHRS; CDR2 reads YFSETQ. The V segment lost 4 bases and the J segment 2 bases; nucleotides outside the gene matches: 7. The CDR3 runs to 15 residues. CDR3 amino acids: CASSARTGSQETQYF. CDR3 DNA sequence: TGCGCCAGCAGCGCCCGGACAGGGTCACAAGAGACCCAGTACTTC.

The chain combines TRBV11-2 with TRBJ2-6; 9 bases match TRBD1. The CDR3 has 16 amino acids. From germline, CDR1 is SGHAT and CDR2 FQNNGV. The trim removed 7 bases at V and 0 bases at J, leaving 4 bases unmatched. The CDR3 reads CASTGQGPSGANVLTF. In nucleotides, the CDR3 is TGTGCCAGCACGGGACAGGGCCCCTCTGGGGCCAACGTCCTGACTTTC.

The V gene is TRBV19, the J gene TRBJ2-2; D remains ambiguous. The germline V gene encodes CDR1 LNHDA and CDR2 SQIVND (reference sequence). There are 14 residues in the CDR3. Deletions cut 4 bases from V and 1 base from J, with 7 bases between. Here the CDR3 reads CASSKQQNTGELFF. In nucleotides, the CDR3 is TGTGCCAGTAGTAAACAGCAGAACACCGGGGAGCTGTTTTTT.

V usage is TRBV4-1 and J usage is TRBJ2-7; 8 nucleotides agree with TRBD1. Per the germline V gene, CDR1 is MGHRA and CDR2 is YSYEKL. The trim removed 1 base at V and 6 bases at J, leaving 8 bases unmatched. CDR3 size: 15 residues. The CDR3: CASSQVSGGDSEQYF. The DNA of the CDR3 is TGCGCCAGCAGCCAAGTGTCAGGGGGCGATTCCGAGCAGTACTTC.